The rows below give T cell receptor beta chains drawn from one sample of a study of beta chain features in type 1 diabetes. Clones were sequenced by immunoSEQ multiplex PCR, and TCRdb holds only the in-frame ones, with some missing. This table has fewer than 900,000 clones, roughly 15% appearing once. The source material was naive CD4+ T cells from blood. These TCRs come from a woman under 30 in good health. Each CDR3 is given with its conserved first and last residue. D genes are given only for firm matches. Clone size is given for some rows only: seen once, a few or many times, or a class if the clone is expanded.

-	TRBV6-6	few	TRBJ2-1	CASTKGQNNEQFF	TGTGCCAGCACCAAAGGACAGAACAATGAGCAGTTCTTC
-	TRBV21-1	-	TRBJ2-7	CASSNPPGNPYEQYF	TGTGCCAGCAGCAACCCACCAGGGAACCCCTACGAGCAGTACTTC
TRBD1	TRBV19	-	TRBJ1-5	CATTTAGQNSNQPQHF	TGTGCCACAACAACCGCGGGACAGAATAGCAATCAGCCCCAGCATTTT
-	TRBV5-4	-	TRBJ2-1	CASSQTGLDRVEQFF	TGTGCCAGCAGCCAAACCGGACTAGACAGGGTTGAGCAGTTCTTC
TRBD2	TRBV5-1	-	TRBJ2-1	CASSLLAGVHNEQFF	TGCGCCAGCAGCTTACTAGCGGGAGTCCACAATGAGCAGTTCTTC
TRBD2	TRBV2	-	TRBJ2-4	CASSPLWASGLRSGNIQYF	TGTGCCAGCAGTCCGTTATGGGCTAGCGGGCTCCGGAGCGGGAACATTCAGTACTTC
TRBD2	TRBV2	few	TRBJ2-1	CASSALAGDNEQFF	TGTGCCAGCAGTGCCCTAGCGGGAGACAATGAGCAGTTCTTC
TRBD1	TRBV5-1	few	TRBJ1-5	CASSLGQGTVEPQHF	TGCGCCAGCAGCTTGGGACAGGGAACGGTGGAGCCCCAGCATTTT
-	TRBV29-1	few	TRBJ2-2	CSAPPAANTGELFF	TGCAGCGCCCCACCGGCAGCGAACACCGGGGAGCTGTTTTTT
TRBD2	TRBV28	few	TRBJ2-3	CASRLTKRLAGDTQYF	TGTGCCAGCAGGCTGACAAAGCGTCTAGCGGGAGATACGCAGTATTTT
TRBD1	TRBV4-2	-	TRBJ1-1	CASSQSDRGATEAFF	TGTGCCAGCAGCCAATCGGACAGGGGAGCGACTGAAGCTTTCTTT
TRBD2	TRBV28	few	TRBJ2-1	CASSFPLLAGGLYNEQFF	TGTGCCAGCAGTTTCCCTTTACTAGCGGGAGGCCTCTACAATGAGCAGTTCTTC
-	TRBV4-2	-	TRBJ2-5	CASSQTPVRETQYF	TGTGCCAGCAGCCAAACCCCGGTCAGGGAGACCCAGTACTTC
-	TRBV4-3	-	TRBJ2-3	CASSQEPSNLRDTQYF	TGCGCCAGCAGCCAAGAGCCCAGCAATCTTAGGGATACGCAGTATTTT
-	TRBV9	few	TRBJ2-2	CASSVVGGLSAGELFF	TGTGCCAGCAGCGTAGTCGGGGGCCTCTCGGCCGGGGAGCTGTTTTTT
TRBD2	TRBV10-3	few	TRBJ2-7	CAISILAGTYEQYF	TGTGCCATCAGCATACTAGCGGGCACCTACGAGCAGTACTTC
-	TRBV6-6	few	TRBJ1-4	CASSHSGGRNEKLFF	TGTGCCAGCAGCCACTCCGGTGGACGGAATGAAAAACTGTTTTTT
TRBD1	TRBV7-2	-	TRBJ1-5	CASSRQGGGNQPQHF	TGTGCCAGCAGCCGACAGGGGGGAGGCAATCAGCCCCAGCATTTT
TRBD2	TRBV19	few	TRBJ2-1	CASTVAGGYNEQFF	TGTGCCAGTACCGTAGCGGGGGGCTACAATGAGCAGTTCTTC
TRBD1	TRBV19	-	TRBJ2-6	CASRPGQGVVTGANVLTF	TGTGCCAGTAGGCCGGGACAGGGGGTAGTTACTGGGGCCAACGTCCTGACTTTC
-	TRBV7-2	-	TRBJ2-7	CASSLDGSTSYEQYF	TGTGCCAGCAGCTTAGATGGGAGTACGAGCTACGAGCAGTACTTC
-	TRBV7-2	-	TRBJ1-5	CASSEVRVQPQHF	TGTGCCAGCAGCGAAGTCAGGGTTCAGCCCCAGCATTTT
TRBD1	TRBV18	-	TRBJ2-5	CASSPGTGVVETQYF	TGTGCCAGCTCCCCCGGGACAGGGGTTGTGGAGACCCAGTACTTC
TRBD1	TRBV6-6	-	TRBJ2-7	CASRTGVSYEQYF	TGTGCCAGCCGGACAGGGGTGTCCTACGAGCAGTACTTC
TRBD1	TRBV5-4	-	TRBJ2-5	CASSLQGLIPSSKETQYF	TGTGCCAGCAGCCTACAGGGGCTTATCCCATCAAGCAAAGAGACCCAGTACTTC
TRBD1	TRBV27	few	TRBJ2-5	CASSPRDRGQTQYF	TGTGCCAGCAGTCCCCGGGACAGGGGTCAGACCCAGTACTTC
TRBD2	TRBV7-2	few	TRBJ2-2	CASSRVAGTNTGELFF	TGTGCCAGCAGCCGGGTAGCGGGGACGAACACCGGGGAGCTGTTTTTT
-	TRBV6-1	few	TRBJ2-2	CASKRGTETGELFF	TGTGCCAGCAAACGGGGTACAGAGACCGGGGAGCTGTTTTTT
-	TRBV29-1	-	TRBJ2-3	CSVRSRTDTQYF	TGCAGCGTCCGCTCACGCACAGATACGCAGTATTTT
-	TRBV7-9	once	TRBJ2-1	CASSRDYEQFF	TGTGCCAGCAGCCGAGACTATGAGCAGTTCTTC
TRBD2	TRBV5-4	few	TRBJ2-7	CASRPGLAVPYEQYF	TGTGCCAGCAGACCGGGACTAGCGGTCCCCTACGAGCAGTACTTC
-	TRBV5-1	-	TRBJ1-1	CASSLYVENTEAFF	TGCGCCAGCAGCTTGTACGTGGAGAACACTGAAGCTTTCTTT
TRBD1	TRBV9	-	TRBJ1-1	CASSADRGMNTEAFF	TGTGCCAGCAGCGCGGACAGGGGAATGAACACTGAAGCTTTCTTT
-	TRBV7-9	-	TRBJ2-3	CASSSDSTDTQYF	TGTGCCAGCAGCTCCGACAGCACAGATACGCAGTATTTT
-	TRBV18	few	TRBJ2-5	CASSPFAVQETQYF	TGTGCCAGCTCACCGTTCGCGGTACAAGAGACCCAGTACTTC
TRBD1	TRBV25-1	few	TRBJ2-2	CASGDRAGELFF	TGTGCCAGCGGGGACAGGGCCGGGGAGCTGTTTTTT
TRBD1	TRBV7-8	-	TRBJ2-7	CASGPGQGLGKYF	TGTGCCAGCGGACCGGGACAGGGGCTAGGGAAGTACTTC
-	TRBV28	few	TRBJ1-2	CASTPRPYYGYTF	TGTGCCAGCACCCCAAGGCCGTACTATGGCTACACCTTC
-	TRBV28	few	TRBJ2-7	CASSSNVPYEQYF	TGTGCCAGCAGTAGCAACGTGCCCTACGAGCAGTACTTC
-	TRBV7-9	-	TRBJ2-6	CASSLVTGTPGANVLTF	TGTGCCAGCAGCTTGGTAACAGGGACCCCTGGGGCCAACGTCCTGACTTTC
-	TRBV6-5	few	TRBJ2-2	CASSIQNTGELFF	TGTGCCAGCTCGATACAGAACACCGGGGAGCTGTTTTTT